This entry concerns a single TCR beta chain. Its target is not known. This table comes from immunoSEQ multiplex PCR, and its TCRdb copy is limited to in-frame clones, with some not included. The data hold more than 25,000 clones, with approximately 90% observed a single time. This sample was included in a study of T cells in localized non-small cell lung cancer. Findings and caveats of the study: Those with higher blood T cell density had longer overall survival. Among the tissues sampled, uninvolved adjacent lung had the highest T cell clonality, above tumor. There were a median roughly 62 of the top 100 tumor clones appearing in adjacent lung. It remains possible that heterogeneity exists, since only one tumor region was sequenced.

This CDR3 is built from 15 residues. CDR1 and CDR2 (germline): MDHEN, SYDVKM. V lost 7 bases to trimming and J lost 1 base, with 16 bases between them. The sample in question was PBMCs, obtained before any cancer treatment. This receptor was identified in a man aged 40-75 years with stage II lung adenocarcinoma. This chain uses TRBV28 with TRBJ1-2; D might be TRBD1 (5 bases). Here the CDR3 reads CASTGGGGSNYGYTF. The CDR3 coding sequence is TGTGCCAGCACCGGGGGTGGCGGAAGTAACTATGGCTACACCTTC.